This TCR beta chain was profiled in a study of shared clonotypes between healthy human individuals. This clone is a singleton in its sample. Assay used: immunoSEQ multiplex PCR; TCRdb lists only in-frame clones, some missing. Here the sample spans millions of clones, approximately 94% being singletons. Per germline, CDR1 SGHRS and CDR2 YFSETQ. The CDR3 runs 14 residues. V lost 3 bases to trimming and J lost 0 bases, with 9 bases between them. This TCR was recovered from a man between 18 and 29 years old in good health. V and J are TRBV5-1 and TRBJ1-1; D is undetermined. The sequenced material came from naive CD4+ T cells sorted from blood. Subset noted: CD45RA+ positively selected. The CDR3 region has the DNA TGCGCCAGCAGCTCGGAGGGTTTGAACACTGAAGCTTTCTTT. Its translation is CASSSEGLNTEAFF.